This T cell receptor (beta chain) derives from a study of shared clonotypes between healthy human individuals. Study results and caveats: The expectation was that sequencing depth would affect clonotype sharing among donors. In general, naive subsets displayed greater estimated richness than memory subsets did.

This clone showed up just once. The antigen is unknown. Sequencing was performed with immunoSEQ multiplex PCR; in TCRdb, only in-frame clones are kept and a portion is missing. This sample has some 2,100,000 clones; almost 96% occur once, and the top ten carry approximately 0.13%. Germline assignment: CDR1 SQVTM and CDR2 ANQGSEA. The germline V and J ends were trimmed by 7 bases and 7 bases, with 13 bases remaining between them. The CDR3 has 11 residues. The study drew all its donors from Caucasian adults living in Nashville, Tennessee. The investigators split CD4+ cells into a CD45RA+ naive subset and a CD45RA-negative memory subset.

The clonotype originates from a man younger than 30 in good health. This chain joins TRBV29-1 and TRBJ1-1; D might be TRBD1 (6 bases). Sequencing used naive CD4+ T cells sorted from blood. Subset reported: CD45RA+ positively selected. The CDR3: CSGGPGIEAFF. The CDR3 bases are TGCAGCGGGGGGCCAGGAATTGAAGCTTTCTTT. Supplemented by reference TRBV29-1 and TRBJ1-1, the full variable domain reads SAVISQKPSRDICQRGTSLTIQCQVDSQVTMMFWYRQQPGQSLTLIATANQGSEATYESGFVIDKFPISRPNLTFSTLTVSNMSPEDSSIYLCSGGPGIEAFFGQGTRLTVV.